This paragraph reports one T cell receptor beta chain. The data derive from a study of blood T cell repertoires in COVID-19. Overall study: PBMCs, B-cell-depleted T cells, or T cells provided the cDNA or gDNA that made up the material.

Libraries were prepared by immunoSEQ multiplex PCR; TCRdb keeps only in-frame clonotypes and omits some of them. The data hold approximately 300,000 clones, with roughly 80% observed a single time. Trimming took off 3 bases at V and 3 bases at J, with 19 bases between the two ends. Germline V lookup: CDR1 SGHRS, CDR2 YFSETQ. The CDR3 runs to 17 residues. Sequencing input: peripheral blood. The source of this sequence is a person aged 70 to 80 with COVID-19, enrolled during active disease. The V and J genes are TRBV5-1 and TRBJ1-3, with D uncertain. CDR3 sequence (DNA): TGCGCCAGCAGCTCAACTACAAGCGGGGTTGGTGGAAACACCATATATTTT. It codes for CASSSTTSGVGGNTIYF. Full variable domain (outside the CDR3, taken from reference TRBV5-1 and TRBJ1-3): KAGVTQTPRYLIKTRGQQVTLSCSPISGHRSVSWYQQTPGQGLQFLFEYFSETQRNKGNFPGRFSGRQFSNSRSEMNVSTLELGDSALYLCASSSTTSGVGGNTIYFGEGSWLTVV.